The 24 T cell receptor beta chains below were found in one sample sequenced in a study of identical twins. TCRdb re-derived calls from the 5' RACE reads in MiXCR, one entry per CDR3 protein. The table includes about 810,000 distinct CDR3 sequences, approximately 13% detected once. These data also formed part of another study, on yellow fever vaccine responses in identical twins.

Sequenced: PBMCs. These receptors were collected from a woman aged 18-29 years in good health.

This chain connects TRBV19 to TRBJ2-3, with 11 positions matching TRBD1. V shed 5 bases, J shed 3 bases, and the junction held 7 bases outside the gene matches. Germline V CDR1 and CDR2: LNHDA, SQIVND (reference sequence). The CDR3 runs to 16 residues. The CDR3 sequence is CASSSRGTGGTDTQYF. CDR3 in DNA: TGTGCCAGTAGTTCCCGGGGGACAGGGGGAACAGATACGCAGTATTTT.

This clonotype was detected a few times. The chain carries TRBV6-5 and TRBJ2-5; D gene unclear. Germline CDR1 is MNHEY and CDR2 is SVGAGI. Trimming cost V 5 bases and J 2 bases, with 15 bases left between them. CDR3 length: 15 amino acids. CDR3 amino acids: CASSHPALGQETQYF. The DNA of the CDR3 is TGTGCCAGCAGTCACCCAGCTTTGGGGCAAGAGACCCAGTACTTC.

The CDR3 sequence is CASSTTGTGNEKLFF. DNA of the CDR3: TGTGCCAGCTCTACCACCGGGACAGGGAATGAAAAACTGTTTTTT. The rearrangement joins TRBV18 to TRBJ1-4, with 9 bases fitting TRBD1. Germline V lookup: CDR1 KGHSH, CDR2 LQKENI. The CDR3 is made up of 15 amino acids. The J segment lost 5 bases and the V segment lost 6 bases, leaving 7 bases of the junction unmatched.

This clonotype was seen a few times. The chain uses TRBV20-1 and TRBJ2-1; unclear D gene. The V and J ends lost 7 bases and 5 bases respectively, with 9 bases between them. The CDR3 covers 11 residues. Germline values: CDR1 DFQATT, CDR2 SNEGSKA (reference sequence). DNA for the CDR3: TGCAGTGAGGGTCGGGACAATGAGCAGTTCTTC. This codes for CSEGRDNEQFF.

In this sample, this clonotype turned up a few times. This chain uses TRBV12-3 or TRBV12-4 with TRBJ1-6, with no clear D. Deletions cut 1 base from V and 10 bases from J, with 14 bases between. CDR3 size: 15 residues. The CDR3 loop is CASSLVVGDGSPLHF. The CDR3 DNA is TGTGCCAGCAGTTTAGTAGTCGGGGATGGCTCACCCCTCCACTTT.

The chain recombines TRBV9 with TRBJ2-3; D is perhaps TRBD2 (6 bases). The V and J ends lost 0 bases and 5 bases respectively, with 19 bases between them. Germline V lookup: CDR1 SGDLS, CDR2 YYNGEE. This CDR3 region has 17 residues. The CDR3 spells CASSVAPRLGGIDTQYF. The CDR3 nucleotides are TGTGCCAGCAGCGTAGCACCGCGACTAGGAGGGATAGATACGCAGTATTTT.

This chain's CDR3 is CASSASGDSNQPQHF. As DNA, the CDR3 is TGTGCCAGCAGTGCATCGGGGGACTCCAATCAGCCCCAGCATTTT. The chain carries TRBV25-1 and TRBJ1-5; tentatively, D is TRBD1 (5 bases). Germline loops: CDR1 MGHDK, CDR2 SYGVNS. Deletions cut 4 bases from V and 3 bases from J, with 13 bases between. CDR3 length equals 15 residues.

CDR3 in amino acids: CSASGRVPTSTDTQYF. For the CDR3, the DNA is TGCAGTGCTAGCGGGAGGGTTCCTACTAGCACAGATACGCAGTATTTT. The gene calls are TRBV20-1 and TRBJ2-3; 8 nucleotides line up with TRBD2. V lost 3 bases to trimming and J lost 0 bases; unmatched junction nucleotides: 8. The CDR3 runs to 16 residues. CDR1 is DFQATT and CDR2 is SNEGSKA in the germline V gene (reference sequence).

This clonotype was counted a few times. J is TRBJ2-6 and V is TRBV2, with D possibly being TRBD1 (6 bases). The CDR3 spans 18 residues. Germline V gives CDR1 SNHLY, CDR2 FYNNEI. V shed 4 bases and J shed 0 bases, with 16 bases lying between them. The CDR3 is CASSVVAGRGSGANVLTF. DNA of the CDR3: TGTGCCAGCAGTGTAGTCGCCGGCAGGGGCTCTGGGGCCAACGTCCTGACTTTC.

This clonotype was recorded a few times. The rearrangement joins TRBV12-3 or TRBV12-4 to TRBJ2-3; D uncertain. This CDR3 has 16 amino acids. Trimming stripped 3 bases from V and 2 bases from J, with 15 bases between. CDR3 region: CASSFVLARATDTQYF. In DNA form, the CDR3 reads TGTGCCAGCAGTTTTGTCTTAGCACGAGCCACAGATACGCAGTATTTT.

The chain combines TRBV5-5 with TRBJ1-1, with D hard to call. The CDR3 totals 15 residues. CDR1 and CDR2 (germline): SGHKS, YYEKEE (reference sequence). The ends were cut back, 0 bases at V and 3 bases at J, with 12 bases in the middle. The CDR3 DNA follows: TGTGCCAGCAGCTTGGGACACCTTGAGGACACTGAAGCTTTCTTT. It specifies CASSLGHLEDTEAFF.

The CDR3 DNA follows: TGCAGTGCCCTAGGGGTCGTGAACACTGAAGCTTTCTTT. It is translated as CSALGVVNTEAFF. The J gene is TRBJ1-1, the V gene TRBV20-1; possibly TRBD1 for D (5 bases). This CDR3 is built from 13 residues. Germline CDR1 DFQATT, CDR2 SNEGSKA (reference sequence). V dropped 6 bases and J dropped 0 bases, with 11 bases sitting between them.

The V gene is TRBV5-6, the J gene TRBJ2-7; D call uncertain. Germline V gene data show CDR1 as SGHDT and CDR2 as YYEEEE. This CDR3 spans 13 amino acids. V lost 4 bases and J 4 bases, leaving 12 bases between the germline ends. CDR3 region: CASSIQAKYEQYF. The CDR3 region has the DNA TGTGCCAGCAGCATCCAGGCCAAATACGAGCAGTACTTC.

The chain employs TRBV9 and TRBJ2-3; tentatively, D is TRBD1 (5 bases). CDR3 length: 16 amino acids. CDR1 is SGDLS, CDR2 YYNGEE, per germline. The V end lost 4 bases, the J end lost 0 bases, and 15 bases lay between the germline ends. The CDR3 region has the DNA TGTGCCAGCAGCCCCCCCAGGGCAGGGAGCACAGATACGCAGTATTTT. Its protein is CASSPPRAGSTDTQYF. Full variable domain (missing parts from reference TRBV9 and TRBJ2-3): DSGVTQTPKHLITATGQRVTLRCSPRSGDLSVYWYQQSLDQGLQFLIQYYNGEERAKGNILERFSAQQFPDLHSELNLSSLELGDSALYFCASSPPRAGSTDTQYFGPGTRLTVL.

This CDR3 is CASRRQSSDGYTF. The CDR3 DNA sequence: TGTGCCAGCAGGCGACAGAGCTCGGATGGCTACACCTTC. The gene calls are TRBV2 and TRBJ1-2; D is perhaps TRBD1 (5 bases). CDR3 length: 13 amino acids. Trimming left V 6 bases short and J 6 bases short, with 14 bases between. Per germline, CDR1 SNHLY and CDR2 FYNNEI.

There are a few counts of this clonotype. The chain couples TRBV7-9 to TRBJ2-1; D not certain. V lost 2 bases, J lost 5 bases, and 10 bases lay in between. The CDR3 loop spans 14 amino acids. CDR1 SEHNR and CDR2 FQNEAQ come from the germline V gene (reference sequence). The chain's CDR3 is CASSLPMPNNEQFF. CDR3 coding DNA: TGTGCCAGCAGCTTACCGATGCCTAACAATGAGCAGTTCTTC.

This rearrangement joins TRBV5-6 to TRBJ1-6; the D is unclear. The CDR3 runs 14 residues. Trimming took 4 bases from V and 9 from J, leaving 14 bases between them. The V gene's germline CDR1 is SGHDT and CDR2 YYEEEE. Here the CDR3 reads CASSESPSGSPLHF. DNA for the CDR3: TGTGCCAGCAGCGAGTCGCCTTCAGGTTCACCCCTCCACTTT. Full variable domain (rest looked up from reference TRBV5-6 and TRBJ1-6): DAGVTQSPTHLIKTRGQQVTLRCSPKSGHDTVSWYQQALGQGPQFIFQYYEEEERQRGNFPDRFSGHQFPNYSSELNVNALLLGDSALYLCASSESPSGSPLHFGNGTRLTVT.

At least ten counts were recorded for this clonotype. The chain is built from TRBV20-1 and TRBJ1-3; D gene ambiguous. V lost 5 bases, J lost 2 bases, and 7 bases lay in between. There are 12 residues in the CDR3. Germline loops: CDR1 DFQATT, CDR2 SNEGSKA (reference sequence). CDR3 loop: CSAAAPGNTIYF. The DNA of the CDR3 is TGCAGTGCTGCGGCTCCTGGAAACACCATATATTTT.

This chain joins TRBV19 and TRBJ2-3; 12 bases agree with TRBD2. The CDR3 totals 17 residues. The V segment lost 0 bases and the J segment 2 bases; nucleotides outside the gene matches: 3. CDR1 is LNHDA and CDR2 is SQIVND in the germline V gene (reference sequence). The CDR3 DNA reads TGTGCCAGTAGTATAGAAACTAGCGGGAGGAACACAGATACGCAGTATTTT. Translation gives CASSIETSGRNTDTQYF.

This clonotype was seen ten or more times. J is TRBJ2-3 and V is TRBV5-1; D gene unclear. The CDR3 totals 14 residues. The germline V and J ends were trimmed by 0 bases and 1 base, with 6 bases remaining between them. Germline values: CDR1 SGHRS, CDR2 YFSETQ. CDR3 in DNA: TGCGCCAGCAGCTTGGGTTCAGGCACAGATACGCAGTATTTT. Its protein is CASSLGSGTDTQYF.

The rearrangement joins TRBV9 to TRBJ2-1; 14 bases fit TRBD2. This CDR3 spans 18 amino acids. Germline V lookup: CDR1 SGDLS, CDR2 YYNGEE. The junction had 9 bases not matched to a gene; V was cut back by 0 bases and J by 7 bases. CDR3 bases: TGTGCCAGCAGCGTAGGACTAGCGGGGGGGCCGAGTTATAATGAGCAGTTCTTC. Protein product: CASSVGLAGGPSYNEQFF.

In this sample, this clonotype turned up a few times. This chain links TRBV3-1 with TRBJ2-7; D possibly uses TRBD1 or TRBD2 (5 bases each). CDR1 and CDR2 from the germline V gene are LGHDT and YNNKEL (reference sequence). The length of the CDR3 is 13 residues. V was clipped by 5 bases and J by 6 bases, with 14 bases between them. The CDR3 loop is CASSWDPAGEQYV. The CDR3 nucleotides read TGTGCCAGCAGCTGGGACCCGGCAGGCGAGCAGTACGTC.

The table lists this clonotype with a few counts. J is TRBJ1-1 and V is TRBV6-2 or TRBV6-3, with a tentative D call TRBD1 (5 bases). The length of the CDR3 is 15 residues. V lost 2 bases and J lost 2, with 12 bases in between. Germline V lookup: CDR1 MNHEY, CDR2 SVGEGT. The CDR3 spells CASSYAGTVNTEAFF. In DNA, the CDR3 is TGTGCCAGCAGTTACGCAGGGACCGTTAACACTGAAGCTTTCTTT.

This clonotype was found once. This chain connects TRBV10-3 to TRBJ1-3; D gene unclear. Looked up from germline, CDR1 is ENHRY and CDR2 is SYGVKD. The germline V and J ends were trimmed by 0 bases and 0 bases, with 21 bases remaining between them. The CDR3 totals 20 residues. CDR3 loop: CAISESAEVFTAYSGNTIYF. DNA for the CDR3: TGTGCCATCAGTGAGTCGGCCGAGGTCTTCACTGCCTACTCTGGAAACACCATATATTTT.